Below, 7 T cell receptor beta chains from the same sample are listed, as sequenced in a study of cytomegalovirus exposure and HLA in healthy donors. Both 60 Vbeta primers and 13 Jbeta primers went into the PCR. Produced via immunoSEQ multiplex PCR; TCRdb's table is partial and in-frame only. The sample has fewer than 200,000 clones; roughly 80% are singletons. Material for sequencing was PBMCs. The receptor source for this set is a woman between 18 and 29 years old in good health and CMV-seronegative.

The chain is built from TRBV27 and TRBJ2-7; 7 bases map to TRBD2. V trimming: 8 bases; J trimming: 1 base; junction bases outside the gene matches: 5. The CDR3 covers 13 residues. Germline CDR1 reads MNHEY; CDR2 reads SMNVEV (reference sequence). In DNA, the CDR3 is TGTGCCAGCGCTAGCGGCCCTTCCTACGAGCAGTACTTC. Its protein is CASASGPSYEQYF.

This clone has just a few counts. The chain joins TRBV6-5 to TRBJ1-1, with 10 nucleotides matching TRBD1. Germline CDR1 is MNHEY and CDR2 is SVGAGI. With V trimmed by 2 bases and J by 4 bases, 1 base remained unmatched. The CDR3 runs 14 residues. In DNA, the CDR3 is TGTGCCAGCAGTTACGGGACAGGGGCCACTGAAGCTTTCTTT. Its translation is CASSYGTGATEAFF.

The rearrangement joins TRBV27 to TRBJ2-1, with D possibly being TRBD1 (5 bases). V was cut by 4 bases and J by 3 bases, with 13 bases left in between. The CDR3 covers 15 residues. Looked up from germline, CDR1 is MNHEY and CDR2 is SMNVEV (reference sequence). CDR3 protein: CASSSGQIHYNEQFF. The DNA of the CDR3 is TGTGCCAGCAGTTCCGGACAAATACACTACAATGAGCAGTTCTTC.

V usage is TRBV5-1 and J usage is TRBJ2-1; 7 nucleotides align to TRBD2. The trim removed 4 bases at V and 9 bases at J, leaving 10 bases unmatched. This CDR3 region has 14 residues. In germline, CDR1 is SGHRS, CDR2 YFSETQ. The CDR3 here is CASSLGLDLGEQFF. Written as DNA, the CDR3 is TGCGCCAGCAGCCTTGGACTAGATCTCGGTGAGCAGTTCTTC.

J is TRBJ2-4 and V is TRBV2; 9 bases are a match to TRBD1. From germline, CDR1 is SNHLY and CDR2 FYNNEI. CDR3 length equals 13 residues. Losses at the gene ends were 6 bases for V and 6 bases for J; bases not matched to a gene: 3. CDR3 loop: CASSPGQGNIQYF. DNA of the CDR3: TGTGCCAGCAGCCCGGGACAGGGAAACATTCAGTACTTC. The whole variable domain, filled in from reference TRBV2 and TRBJ2-4, reads EPEVTQTPSHQVTQMGQEVILRCVPISNHLYFYWYRQILGQKVEFLVSFYNNEISEKSEIFDDQFSVERPDGSNFTLKIRSTKLEDSAMYFCASSPGQGNIQYFGAGTRLSVL.

The table lists this clone with a few counts. The chain links TRBV5-4 to TRBJ2-2; 13 bases line up with TRBD2. CDR1 and CDR2 from the germline V gene are SGHNT and YYREEE (reference sequence). This CDR3 has 17 amino acids. V shed 6 bases and J 6 bases; nucleotides not matched to a gene: 11. CDR3 sequence: CASTPGTSGMVAGELFF. The CDR3 DNA reads TGTGCCAGCACTCCCGGGACTAGCGGGATGGTTGCCGGGGAGCTGTTTTTT.

This clone was counted only a few times. The J gene is TRBJ2-7, the V gene TRBV11-2; TRBD1 might be the D (6 bases). The CDR3 consists of 15 residues. Germline V gives CDR1 SGHAT, CDR2 FQNNGV. The germline V and J ends were trimmed by 1 base and 0 bases, with 10 bases remaining between them. The CDR3 DNA follows: TGTGCCAGCAGCTTAGGAGGACAGAGCTCCTACGAGCAGTACTTC. Its protein product is CASSLGGQSSYEQYF.